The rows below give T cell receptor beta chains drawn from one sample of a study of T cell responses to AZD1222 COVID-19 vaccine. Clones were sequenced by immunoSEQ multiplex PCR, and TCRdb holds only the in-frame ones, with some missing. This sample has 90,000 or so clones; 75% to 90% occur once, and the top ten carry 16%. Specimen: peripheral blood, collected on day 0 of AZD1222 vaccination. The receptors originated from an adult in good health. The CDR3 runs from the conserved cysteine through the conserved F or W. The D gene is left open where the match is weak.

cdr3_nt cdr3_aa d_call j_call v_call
TGTGCCAGTAGTACCTCAGGATACGAGCAGTACTTC CASSTSGYEQYF NA TRBJ2-7 TRBV19
TGTGCCACCAGCAGAGGGCTAGTTGGTATCGAGACCCAGTACTTC CATSRGLVGIETQYF NA TRBJ2-5 TRBV15
TGTGCCAGCAGCCCGCCGGGGGTAGCCAAAAACATTCAGTACTTC CASSPPGVAKNIQYF NA TRBJ2-4 TRBV6-5
TGCGCCAGCAGCATGGGAATTACAACTAATGAAAAACTGTTTTTT CASSMGITTNEKLFF NA TRBJ1-4 TRBV5-1
TGTGCCAGCAGCTTTGGACAGCAAGAGACCCAGTACTTC CASSFGQQETQYF NA TRBJ2-5 TRBV7-2
TGTGCCAGCAGTGAAGTCCAAGCGAAACGGCGGTACGAGCAGTACTTC CASSEVQAKRRYEQYF NA TRBJ2-7 TRBV6-1
TGTGCCAGCTCACTACAGACAGGGGGGAGCCAAGAGACCCAGTACTTC CASSLQTGGSQETQYF TRBD1 TRBJ2-5 TRBV18
TGTGCCACCAGCAGAGCAGGGGGCAATCAGCCCCAGCATTTT CATSRAGGNQPQHF NA TRBJ1-5 TRBV15
TGTGCCAGCAGCGCGGGACCTATACGTGGTCAGCCCCAGCATTTT CASSAGPIRGQPQHF NA TRBJ1-5 TRBV9
TGTGCCAGCAGCGCCCTCTCAGGAAACACTGAAGCTTTCTTT CASSALSGNTEAFF NA TRBJ1-1 TRBV13
TGTGCCAGTAGTAGTCCCCGGAGTCTGATGGGGGAGACCCAGTACTTC CASSSPRSLMGETQYF NA TRBJ2-5 TRBV19